This T cell receptor beta chain originates from a study of T cells in localized non-small cell lung cancer. Study results and caveats: Highest T cell clonality was seen in uninvolved adjacent lung, surpassing that measured in tumor. Those with higher blood T cell density had longer overall survival.

As for this clone: What it binds is not known.

Sequencing was performed with immunoSEQ multiplex PCR; in TCRdb, only in-frame clones are kept and a portion is missing. The sample includes some 17,000 clones, 80% to 90% seen only once; the top ten take about 35%. The sequence was collected from a male donor older than 55 with stage III lung adenocarcinoma. Sequenced material: peripheral blood, taken before any cancer treatment.

CDR3 residues: CASTLARNEQFF. For the CDR3, the DNA is TGTGCCAGCACCCTCGCTCGAAATGAGCAGTTCTTC. V gene TRBV27 combines with J gene TRBJ2-1; no definite D call. Trimming pared 7 bases from V and 7 bases from J, leaving 11 bases between. The CDR3 has 12 residues. Germline V lookup: CDR1 MNHEY, CDR2 SMNVEV (reference sequence).